This TCR beta chain was retrieved from a study of CD8 T cells in ankylosing spondylitis. Overall study findings and caveats: Among TCR beta sequences, a motif of eight highly homologous variants appeared characteristic of ankylosing spondylitis blood.

This clonotype appeared many times. Its antigen is still unknown. Quantitative 5'-RACE with molecular barcodes generated TCR beta libraries. MiXCR, run by TCRdb on the 5' RACE reads, gives a single entry per CDR3 protein. The table records tens of thousands of distinct CDR3 sequences, around 2.9% of them present only once. Germline CDR1 reads SGDLS; CDR2 reads YYNGEE. The CDR3 runs 18 residues. With 0 bases removed from V and 9 bases from J, the gap between germline ends came to 25 bases. The chain couples TRBV9 to TRBJ2-1, with a weak D call TRBD1 (8 bases). Specimen: blood, either unsorted or a sorted T cell fraction (not recorded which). This sequence originates from a male donor with ankylosing spondylitis or in good health (not recorded which). CDR3 in DNA: TGTGCCAGCAGCGTAGTCCCACTTCTCGCGACAGGGGAGGGTGAGCAGTTCTTC. It is translated as CASSVVPLLATGEGEQFF.